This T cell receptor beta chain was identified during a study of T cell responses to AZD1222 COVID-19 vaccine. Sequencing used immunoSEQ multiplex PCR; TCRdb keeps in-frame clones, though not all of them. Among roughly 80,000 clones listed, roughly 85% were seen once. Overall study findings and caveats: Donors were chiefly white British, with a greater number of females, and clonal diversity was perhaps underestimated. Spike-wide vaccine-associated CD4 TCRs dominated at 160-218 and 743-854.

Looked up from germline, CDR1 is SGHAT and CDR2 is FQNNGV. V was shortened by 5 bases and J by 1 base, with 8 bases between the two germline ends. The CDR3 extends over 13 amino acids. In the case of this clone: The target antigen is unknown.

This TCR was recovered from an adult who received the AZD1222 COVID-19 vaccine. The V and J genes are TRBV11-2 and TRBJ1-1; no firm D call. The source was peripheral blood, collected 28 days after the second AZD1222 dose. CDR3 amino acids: CASSPDTNTEAFF. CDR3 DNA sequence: TGTGCCAGCAGCCCAGATACGAACACTGAAGCTTTCTTT.